This TCR beta chain was sequenced for a study of OX40 agonist ivuxolimab in advanced cancers. Findings and caveats of the study: Some nonresponders also had low normalized T-cell clonal expansion.

V shed 1 base and J shed 3 bases, with 14 bases lying between them. The CDR3 loop spans 15 amino acids. Germline CDR1 is SGHNT and CDR2 is YYREEE (reference sequence). The protocol was immunoSEQ multiplex PCR, while the TCRdb copy is restricted to in-frame clones and leaves out a portion. This sample has roughly 64,000 clones, with 84% found just once. A note on this clone: The antigen remains undetermined.

The sequencing here drew on CD4+ or CD8+ T cells sorted from blood, taken in a trial of the OX40 agonist ivuxolimab. The clonotype was recovered from an adult with an advanced solid tumor such as melanoma, head and neck, liver or kidney cancer. The chain couples TRBV5-4 to TRBJ2-7; weak D call: TRBD2 (5 bases). The CDR3, as DNA: TGTGCCAGCAGCTTGCGACCGGACTGGGACTACGAGCAGTACTTC. Protein sequence: CASSLRPDWDYEQYF.